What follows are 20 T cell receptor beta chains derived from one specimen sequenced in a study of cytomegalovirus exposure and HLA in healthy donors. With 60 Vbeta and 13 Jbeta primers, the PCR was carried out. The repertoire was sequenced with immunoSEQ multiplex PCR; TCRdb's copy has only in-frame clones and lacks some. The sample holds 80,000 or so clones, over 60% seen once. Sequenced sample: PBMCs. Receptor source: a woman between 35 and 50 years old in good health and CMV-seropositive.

In DNA form, the CDR3 reads TGTGCCAGCAGTTACGGGGCACAGGGCTATGGCTACACCTTC. Protein product: CASSYGAQGYGYTF. The V and J genes are TRBV6-5 and TRBJ1-2, with D perhaps matching TRBD1 (6 bases). There are 14 residues in the CDR3. V was pared by 2 bases and J by 4 bases, with 11 bases between. Germline CDR1 MNHEY, CDR2 SVGAGI.

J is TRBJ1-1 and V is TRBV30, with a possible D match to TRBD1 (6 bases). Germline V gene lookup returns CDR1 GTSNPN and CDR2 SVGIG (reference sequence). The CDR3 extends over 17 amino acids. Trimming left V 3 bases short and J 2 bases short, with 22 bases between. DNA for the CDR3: TGTGCCTGGAGCGAATACACAGGGAGGGGGGGTAACACTGAAGCTTTCTTT. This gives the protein CAWSEYTGRGGNTEAFF.

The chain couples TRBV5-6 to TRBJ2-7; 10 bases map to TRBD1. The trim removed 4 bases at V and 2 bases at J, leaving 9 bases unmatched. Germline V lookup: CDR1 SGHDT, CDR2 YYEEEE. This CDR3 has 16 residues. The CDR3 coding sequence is TGTGCCAGCAGCGGAACCGGGACAGGGGCCACCTACGAGCAGTACTTC. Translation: CASSGTGTGATYEQYF.

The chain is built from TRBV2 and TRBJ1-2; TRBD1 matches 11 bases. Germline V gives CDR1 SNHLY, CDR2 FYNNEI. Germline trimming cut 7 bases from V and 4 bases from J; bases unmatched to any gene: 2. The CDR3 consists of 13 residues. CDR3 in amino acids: CASTGTGGYGYTF. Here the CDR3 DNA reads TGTGCCAGCACCGGGACAGGGGGCTATGGCTACACCTTC.

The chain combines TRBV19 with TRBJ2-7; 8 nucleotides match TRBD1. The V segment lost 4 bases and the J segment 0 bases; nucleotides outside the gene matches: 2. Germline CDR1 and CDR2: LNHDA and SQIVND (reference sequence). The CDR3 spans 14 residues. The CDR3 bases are TGTGCCAGTAGTACCGGGACAGGCTCCTACGAGCAGTACTTC. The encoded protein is CASSTGTGSYEQYF. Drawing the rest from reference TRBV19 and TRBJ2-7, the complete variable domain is DGGITQSPKYLFRKEGQNVTLSCEQNLNHDAMYWYRQDPGQGLRLIYYSQIVNDFQKGDIAEGYSVSREKKESFPLTVTSAQKNPTAFYLCASSTGTGSYEQYFGPGTRLTVT.

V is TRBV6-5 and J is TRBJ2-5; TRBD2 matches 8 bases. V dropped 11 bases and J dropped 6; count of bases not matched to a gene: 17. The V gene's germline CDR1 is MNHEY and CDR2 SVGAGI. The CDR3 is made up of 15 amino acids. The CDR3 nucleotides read TGTGCCGCCTCCCAGGCCGCGGGGGGCGGAAAGACCCAGTACTTC. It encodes CAASQAAGGGKTQYF.

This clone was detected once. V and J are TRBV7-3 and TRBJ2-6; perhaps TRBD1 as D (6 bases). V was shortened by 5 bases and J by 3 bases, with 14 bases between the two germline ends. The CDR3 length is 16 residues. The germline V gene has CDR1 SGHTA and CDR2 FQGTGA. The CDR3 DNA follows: TGTGCCAGCAGCGGCGACAGGCTGGGTGGGGCCAACGTCCTGACTTTC. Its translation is CASSGDRLGGANVLTF. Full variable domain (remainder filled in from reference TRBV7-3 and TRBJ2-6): GAGVSQTPSNKVTEKGKYVELRCDPISGHTALYWYRQSLGQGPEFLIYFQGTGAADDSGLPNDRFFAVRPEGSVSTLKIQRTERGDSAVYLCASSGDRLGGANVLTFGAGSRLTVL.

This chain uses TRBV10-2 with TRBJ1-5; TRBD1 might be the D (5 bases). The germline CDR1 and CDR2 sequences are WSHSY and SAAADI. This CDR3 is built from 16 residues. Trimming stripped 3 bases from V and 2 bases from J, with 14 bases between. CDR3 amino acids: CASSDGQGTGNQPQHF. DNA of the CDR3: TGCGCCAGCAGTGACGGGCAGGGAACGGGCAATCAGCCCCAGCATTTT.

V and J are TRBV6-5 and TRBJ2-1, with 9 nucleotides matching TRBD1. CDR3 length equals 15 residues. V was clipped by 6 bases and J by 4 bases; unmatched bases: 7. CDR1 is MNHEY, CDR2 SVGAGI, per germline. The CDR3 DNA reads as TGTGCCAGCAGGTACAGGGGGCTAGAGTACAATGAGCAGTTCTTC. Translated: CASRYRGLEYNEQFF.

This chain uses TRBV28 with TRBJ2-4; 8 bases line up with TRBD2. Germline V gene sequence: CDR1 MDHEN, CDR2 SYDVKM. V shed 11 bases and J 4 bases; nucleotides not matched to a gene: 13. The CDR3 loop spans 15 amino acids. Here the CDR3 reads CASGAGGLGKNIQYF. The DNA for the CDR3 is TGTGCCTCTGGGGCGGGGGGTCTAGGGAAAAACATTCAGTACTTC. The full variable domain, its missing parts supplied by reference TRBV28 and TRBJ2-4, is DVKVTQSSRYLVKRTGEKVFLECVQDMDHENMFWYRQDPGLGLRLIYFSYDVKMKEKGDIPEGYSVSREKKERFSLILESASTNQTSMYLCASGAGGLGKNIQYFGAGTRLSVL.

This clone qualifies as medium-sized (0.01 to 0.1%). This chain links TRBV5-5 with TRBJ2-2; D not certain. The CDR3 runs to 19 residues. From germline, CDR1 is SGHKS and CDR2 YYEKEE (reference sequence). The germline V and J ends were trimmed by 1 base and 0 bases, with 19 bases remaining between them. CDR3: CASSLLRPSQATNTGELFF. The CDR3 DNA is TGTGCCAGCAGCTTGTTGAGACCGTCCCAGGCAACGAACACCGGGGAGCTGTTTTTT.

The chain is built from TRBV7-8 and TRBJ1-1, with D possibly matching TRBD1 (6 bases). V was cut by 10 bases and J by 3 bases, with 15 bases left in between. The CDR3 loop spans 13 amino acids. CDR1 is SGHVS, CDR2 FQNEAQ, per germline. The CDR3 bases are TGTGCCACAACACAGGGAGGGGACACTGAAGCTTTCTTT. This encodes CATTQGGDTEAFF. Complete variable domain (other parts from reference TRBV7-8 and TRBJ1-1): GAGVSQSPRYKVAKRGQDVALRCDPISGHVSLFWYQQALGQGPEFLTYFQNEAQLDKSGLPSDRFFAERPEGSVSTLKIQRTQQEDSAVYLCATTQGGDTEAFFGQGTRLTVV.

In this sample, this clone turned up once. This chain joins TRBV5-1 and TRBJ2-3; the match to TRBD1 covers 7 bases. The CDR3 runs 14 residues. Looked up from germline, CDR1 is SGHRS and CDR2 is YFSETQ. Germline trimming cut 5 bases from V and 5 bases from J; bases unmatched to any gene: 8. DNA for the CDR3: TGCGCCAGCAGGGTGAGGGGGCCCGGAGATACGCAGTATTTT. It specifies CASRVRGPGDTQYF. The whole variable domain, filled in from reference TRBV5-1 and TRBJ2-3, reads KAGVTQTPRYLIKTRGQQVTLSCSPISGHRSVSWYQQTPGQGLQFLFEYFSETQRNKGNFPGRFSGRQFSNSRSEMNVSTLELGDSALYLCASRVRGPGDTQYFGPGTRLTVL.

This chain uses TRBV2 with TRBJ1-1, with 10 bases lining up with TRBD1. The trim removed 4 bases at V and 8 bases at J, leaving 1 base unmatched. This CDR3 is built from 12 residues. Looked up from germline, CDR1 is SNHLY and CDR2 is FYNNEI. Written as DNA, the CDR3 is TGTGCCAGCAGTGTGACAGGGGGCGAAGCTTTCTTT. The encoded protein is CASSVTGGEAFF. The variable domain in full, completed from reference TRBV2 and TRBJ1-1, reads EPEVTQTPSHQVTQMGQEVILRCVPISNHLYFYWYRQILGQKVEFLVSFYNNEISEKSEIFDDQFSVERPDGSNFTLKIRSTKLEDSAMYFCASSVTGGEAFFGQGTRLTVV.

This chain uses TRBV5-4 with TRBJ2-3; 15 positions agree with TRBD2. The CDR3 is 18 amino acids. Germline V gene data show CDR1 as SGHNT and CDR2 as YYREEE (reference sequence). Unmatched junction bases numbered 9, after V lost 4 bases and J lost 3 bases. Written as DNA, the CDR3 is TGTGCCAGCAGCCCCGGGACTAGCGGGGGGATTATAACAGATACGCAGTATTTT. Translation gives CASSPGTSGGIITDTQYF.

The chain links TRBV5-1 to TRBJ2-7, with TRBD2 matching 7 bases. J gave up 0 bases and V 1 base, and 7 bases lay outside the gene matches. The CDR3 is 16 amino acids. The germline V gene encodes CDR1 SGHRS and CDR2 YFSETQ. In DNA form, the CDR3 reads TGCGCCAGCAGCTTGTCGGGGGGACCCGCCTCCTACGAGCAGTACTTC. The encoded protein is CASSLSGGPASYEQYF.

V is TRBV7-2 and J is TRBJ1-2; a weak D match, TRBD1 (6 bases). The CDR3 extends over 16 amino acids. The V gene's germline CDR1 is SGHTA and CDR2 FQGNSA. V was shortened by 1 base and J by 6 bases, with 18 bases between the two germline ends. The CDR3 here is CASSLVPGQGQNGYTF. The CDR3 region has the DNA TGTGCCAGCAGCTTAGTACCCGGGCAGGGGCAAAATGGCTACACCTTC. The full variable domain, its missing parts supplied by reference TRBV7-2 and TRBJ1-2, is GAGVSQSPSNKVTEKGKDVELRCDPISGHTALYWYRQSLGQGLEFLIYFQGNSAPDKSGLPSDRFSAERTGGSVSTLTIQRTQQEDSAVYLCASSLVPGQGQNGYTFGSGTRLTVV.

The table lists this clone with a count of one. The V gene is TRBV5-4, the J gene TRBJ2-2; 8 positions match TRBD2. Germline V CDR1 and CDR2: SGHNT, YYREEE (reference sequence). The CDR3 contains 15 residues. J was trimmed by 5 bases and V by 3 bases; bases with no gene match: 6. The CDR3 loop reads CASSSGGGLTGELFF. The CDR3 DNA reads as TGTGCCAGCAGCTCCGGGGGGGGGCTTACCGGGGAGCTGTTTTTT.

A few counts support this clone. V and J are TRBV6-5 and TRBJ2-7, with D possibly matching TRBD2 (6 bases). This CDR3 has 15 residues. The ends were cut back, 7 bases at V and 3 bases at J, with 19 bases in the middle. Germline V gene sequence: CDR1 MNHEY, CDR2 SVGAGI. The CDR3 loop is CASTQSGFGGYEQYF. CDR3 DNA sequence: TGTGCCAGCACCCAATCAGGATTCGGGGGCTACGAGCAGTACTTC.

CDR3 DNA sequence: TGTGCCAGCAGTGTCAGAGAGGCGTATGGCTACACCTTC. Translation: CASSVREAYGYTF. V and J are TRBV2 and TRBJ1-2, with D unclear. The V gene lost 4 bases and the J gene lost 5 bases, with 11 bases spanning the gap. Germline CDR1 and CDR2: SNHLY and FYNNEI. The CDR3 has 13 amino acids.